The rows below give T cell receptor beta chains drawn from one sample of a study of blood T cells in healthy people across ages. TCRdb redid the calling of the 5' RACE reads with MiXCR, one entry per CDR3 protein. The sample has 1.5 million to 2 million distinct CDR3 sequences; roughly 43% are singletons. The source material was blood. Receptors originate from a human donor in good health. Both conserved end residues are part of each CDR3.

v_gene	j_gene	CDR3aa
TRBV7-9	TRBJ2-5	CASSLPLLHSGIETQYF
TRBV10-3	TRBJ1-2	CAISVRGGSSGYTF
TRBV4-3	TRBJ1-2	CASSQGTGYVDGYTF
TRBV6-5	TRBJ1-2	CAGSYGPNWTGIRDYGYTF
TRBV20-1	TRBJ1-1	CSARGLLIRPEAFF
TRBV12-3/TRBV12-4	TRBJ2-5	CASSFGPPQGQYF
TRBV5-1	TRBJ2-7	CASSGPETGTRKYEQYF
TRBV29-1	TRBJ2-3	CSVPSGVYADTQYF
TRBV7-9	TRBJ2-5	CASSLHQGYQETQYF
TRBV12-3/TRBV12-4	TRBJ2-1	CASSLAVGSLTYNEQFF
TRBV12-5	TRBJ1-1	CASGLEWTTPFF
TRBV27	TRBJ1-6	CASSFRGTYSPLHF
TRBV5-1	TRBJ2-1	CASTQTSGTNNEQFF
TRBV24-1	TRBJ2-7	CATSDSGKYEQYF
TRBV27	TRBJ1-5	CASSMSPDYGNQPQHF
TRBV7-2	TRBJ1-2	CASNNFLGGLNYGYTF
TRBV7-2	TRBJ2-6	CASSLARQAGAHVLTF
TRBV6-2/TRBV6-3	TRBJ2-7	CASRRDLSYEQYF
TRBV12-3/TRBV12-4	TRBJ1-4	CASRGQITNEKLFF
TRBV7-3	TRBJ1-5	CASSLAGERVWQPQHF
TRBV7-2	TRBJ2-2	CASSLSPGLSTGELFF
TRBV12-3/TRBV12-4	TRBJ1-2	CASSLGTTYGYTF
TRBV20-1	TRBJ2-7	CSARSQGTHEQYF
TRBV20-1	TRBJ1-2	CSALGANYGYTF
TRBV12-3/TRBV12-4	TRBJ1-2	CASKGPQINYGYTF
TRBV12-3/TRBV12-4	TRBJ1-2	CASSFSAAYYGYTF
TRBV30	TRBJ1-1	CAWTPGLNTEAFF
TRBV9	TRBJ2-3	CASSERGPTWGADTQYF